The T cell receptor beta chain under discussion was sequenced for a study of a mutant IDH1 vaccine in newly diagnosed glioma. Study summary: The treated group averaged about 44 years old and was around 60% male, roughly 40% female.

Clones were sequenced by immunoSEQ multiplex PCR, and TCRdb holds only the in-frame ones, with some missing. The sample holds around 87,000 clones, roughly four fifths seen once. Specified time point: baseline, week 1 (first vaccination visit). Treatment indicated: pre-vaccination baseline after standard-of-care therapy. Only a few counts were recorded for this clone. CDR3 length: 13 residues. CDR1 and CDR2 from the germline V gene are MGHRA and YSYEKL. The V end lost 0 bases, the J end lost 10 bases, and 10 bases lay between the germline ends. The source of this sequence is a woman in her fifties or sixties with glioma. The chain has TRBV4-1 and TRBJ1-5; D is unclear. Source: PBMCs, taken from a glioma patient treated with radiotherapy, temozolomide or both. The CDR3 protein is CASSQDGLYPQHF. CDR3 DNA sequence: TGCGCCAGCAGCCAAGACGGGCTCTACCCCCAGCATTTT.